This T cell receptor beta chain was documented in a study of T cells of healthy individuals. The germline gives CDR1 MDHEN, CDR2 SYDVKM. The CDR3 has 14 amino acids. The ends were cut back, 8 bases at V and 5 bases at J, with 18 bases in the middle. TCRdb recomputed calls from the 5' RACE reads with MiXCR, one row per CDR3 protein. The table records approximately 100,000 distinct CDR3 sequences, approximately 18% of them present only once. The sample holds a few counts of this clonotype. The chain carries TRBV28 and TRBJ2-5; TRBD2 is a possible D gene (5 bases). The source of this sequence is a human donor in good health. The CDR3 DNA is TGTGCCAGCTCAAATTGGGCGAGAGGGGAGACCCAGTACTTC. It yields the protein CASSNWARGETQYF.